Listed below are T cell receptor beta chains from one sample, sequenced in a study of cytomegalovirus exposure and HLA in healthy donors. Generated by immunoSEQ multiplex PCR, the TCRdb table keeps only in-frame clones and is missing some. This sample has roughly 180,000 clones, with around 77% found just once. The sequenced sample consisted of PBMCs. These receptor sequences come from a woman aged 25 to 45 in good health and CMV-seronegative. The CDR3 runs from the conserved cysteine through the conserved F or W. The order of the fields is J gene, clone size, D gene, V gene, CDR3 DNA, CDR3 protein. D genes are given only for firm matches. Rows may omit the clone size; those that give it use once, few, many or a size class.

TRBJ2-1 | . | TRBD2 | TRBV5-1 | TGCGCCAGCAGCTTTCCTAGCGGGCCCTACAATGAGCAGTTCTTC | CASSFPSGPYNEQFF
TRBJ2-7 | . | TRBD1 | TRBV19 | TGTGCCAGTAGTGAAGCCGGGACAGGGGTAAGAAACGAGCAGTACTTC | CASSEAGTGVRNEQYF
TRBJ2-5 | . | . | TRBV5-1 | TGCGCCAGCAGCTTGGCCCCATCAGGGGAGTGGGGAGAGACCCAGTACTTC | CASSLAPSGEWGETQYF
TRBJ2-2 | . | . | TRBV10-1 | TGCGCCAGCAGTGAGTCGAGTCTGCGGCCAACCGGGGAGCTGTTTTTT | CASSESSLRPTGELFF
TRBJ1-5 | . | TRBD1 | TRBV6-4 | TGTGCCAGCAGCCCCGGGACAGGGCTGCCCCAGCATTTT | CASSPGTGLPQHF
TRBJ2-1 | few | TRBD2 | TRBV5-1 | TGCGCCAGCAGTGACCTAGCGGGTGGTTACAATGAGCAGTTCTTC | CASSDLAGGYNEQFF
TRBJ1-2 | . | TRBD1 | TRBV7-3 | TGTGCCAGCAGCTTAGGAGGGACAGGGTTCTATGGCTACACCTTC | CASSLGGTGFYGYTF
TRBJ1-2 | . | TRBD1 | TRBV6-1 | TGTGCCAGCAGTAAAAGGACAGGGGAACACTATGGCTACACCTTC | CASSKRTGEHYGYTF
TRBJ1-4 | . | . | TRBV30 | TGTGCCTGGAGGTTCTGGGCGGGAGAAAAACTGTTTTTT | CAWRFWAGEKLFF
TRBJ1-1 | . | . | TRBV5-4 | TGTGCCAGCAGCAGTACGAAGGGGAAGACTGAAGCTTTCTTT | CASSSTKGKTEAFF
TRBJ2-1 | once | TRBD1 | TRBV7-7 | TGTGCTAGCAGCCCCGGGACAGCCCAATACAATGAGCAGTTCTTC | CASSPGTAQYNEQFF
TRBJ2-7 | . | . | TRBV4-3 | TGCGCCAGCAGCCAAGGATACAGGAGCTCCTACGAGCAGTACTTC | CASSQGYRSSYEQYF
TRBJ2-7 | . | . | TRBV4-3 | TGCGCCAGCAGCCAAGAGCCGAAGACAGGCATGTACTTC | CASSQEPKTGMYF
TRBJ2-3 | . | TRBD2 | TRBV19 | TGTGCCAGTAGCTGGCGGGAGTACACAGATACGCAGTATTTT | CASSWREYTDTQYF
TRBJ1-2 | . | TRBD1 | TRBV5-1 | TGCGCCAGCAGCACCGGGACAGGGGGTCCCTATGGCTACACCTTC | CASSTGTGGPYGYTF
TRBJ2-5 | . | . | TRBV7-9 | TGTGCCAGCAGCTTGGCACAGGGTGACGAGACCCAGTACTTC | CASSLAQGDETQYF
TRBJ2-7 | few | TRBD2 | TRBV7-2 | TGTGCCAGCACCCCGGGACTAGCGGGGGGGCTCGAGCAGTACTTC | CASTPGLAGGLEQYF
TRBJ2-7 | . | . | TRBV5-6 | TGTGCCAGCAGCTTGGGAGTCTCCTACGAGCAGTACTTC | CASSLGVSYEQYF
TRBJ1-4 | . | . | TRBV5-1 | TGCGCCAGCAGCGTCGCCGGGATAGAAAAACTGTTTTTT | CASSVAGIEKLFF
TRBJ2-3 | . | . | TRBV5-1 | TGCGCCACCACCGACGGGTCCACAGATACGCAGTATTTT | CATTDGSTDTQYF
TRBJ1-4 | . | . | TRBV4-3 | TGCGCCAGCAGCCAAGGGGCCCCGGGGGAAAAACTGTTTTTT | CASSQGAPGEKLFF
TRBJ2-7 | few | . | TRBV4-3 | TGCGCCAGCAGCCAAGATCCCCGCCAGGGGAACTACGAGCAGTACTTC | CASSQDPRQGNYEQYF
TRBJ1-1 | . | TRBD1 | TRBV5-1 | TGCGCCAGCAGCGATATTAGACAGGGAGACACTGAAGCTTTCTTT | CASSDIRQGDTEAFF
TRBJ2-3 | . | TRBD2 | TRBV7-3 | TGTGCCAGCAGCCACGGACTAGGCAGCACAGATACGCAGTATTTT | CASSHGLGSTDTQYF
TRBJ2-2 | . | . | TRBV5-1 | TGCGCCAGCAGCATCAGGGGCCACATGAGCGACACCGGGGAGCTGTTTTTT | CASSIRGHMSDTGELFF
TRBJ2-7 | . | . | TRBV5-6 | TGTGCCAGCAGCTTGTTGCAGGGATCCTACGAGCAGTACTTC | CASSLLQGSYEQYF
TRBJ2-5 | . | TRBD2 | TRBV4-2 | TGTGCCAGCAGCCCTCGACTAGCGGGGACGCAAGAGACCCAGTACTTC | CASSPRLAGTQETQYF
TRBJ2-7 | . | TRBD1 | TRBV10-3 | TGTGCCATCAGTCAAACCCGACAGGGGGCTTACGAGCAGTACTTC | CAISQTRQGAYEQYF
TRBJ1-1 | . | . | TRBV19 | TGTGCCAGTAGGACAGTCCTGAACACTGAAGCTTTCTTT | CASRTVLNTEAFF
TRBJ1-2 | once | TRBD1 | TRBV6-5 | TGTGCCAGCAGTTCTCGGGGGGGACAGGGTTATGGCTACACCTTC | CASSSRGGQGYGYTF
TRBJ2-7 | few | . | TRBV14 | TGTGCCAGCAGCCAAACAGGTCACTACGAGCAGTACTTC | CASSQTGHYEQYF
TRBJ2-2 | once | TRBD1 | TRBV19 | TGTGCCAGTCGGACAGGCGGTCTGTCCGGGGAGCTGTTTTTT | CASRTGGLSGELFF
TRBJ2-7 | . | TRBD1 | TRBV7-2 | TGTGCCAGCAGCTCGTCCGGGACAGGGTCCTACGAGCAGTACTTC | CASSSSGTGSYEQYF
TRBJ2-7 | . | . | TRBV11-2 | TGTGCCAGCAGCTTAGGTTTGTCGACTTTAGGGGTCTACGAGCAGTACTTC | CASSLGLSTLGVYEQYF
TRBJ2-7 | . | . | TRBV27 | TGTGCCAGCAGTTTTTCCCCTCGCGAGCAGTACTTC | CASSFSPREQYF
TRBJ2-2 | . | TRBD1 | TRBV19 | TGTGCCAGTAGTCCGAATCGGGGACAGGGGTTTGTTACCGGGGAGCTGTTTTTT | CASSPNRGQGFVTGELFF
TRBJ1-5 | . | . | TRBV10-1 | TGCGCCAGCAGTGAGAGTGGGGGAGGACAGCCCCAGCATTTT | CASSESGGGQPQHF
TRBJ2-5 | . | . | TRBV7-9 | TGTGCCAGCAGCTTAGCTCTCCCCGGGGAGACCCAGTACTTC | CASSLALPGETQYF